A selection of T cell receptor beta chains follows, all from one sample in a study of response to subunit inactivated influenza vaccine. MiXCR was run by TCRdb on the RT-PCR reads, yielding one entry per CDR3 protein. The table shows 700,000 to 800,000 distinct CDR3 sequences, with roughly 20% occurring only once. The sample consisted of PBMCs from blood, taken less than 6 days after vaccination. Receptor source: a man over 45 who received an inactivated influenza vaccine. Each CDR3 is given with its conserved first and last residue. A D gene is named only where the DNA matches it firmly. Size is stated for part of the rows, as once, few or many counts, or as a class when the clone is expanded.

TGTGCCAGCAGCTTGGCCGGGGCAGGATCTTATGGCTACACCTTC	CASSLAGAGSYGYTF	TRBJ1-2	NA	TRBV5-6	few
TGTGCCAGCAGTCAACAGGGGACAGATACGCAGTATTTT	CASSQQGTDTQYF	TRBJ2-3	TRBD1	TRBV6-4	many
TGCGCCAGTACCAAGGGTACCCCAGGGAATGAGCAGTTCTTC	CASTKGTPGNEQFF	TRBJ2-1	NA	TRBV4-1	NA
TGCGCCAGCAGCCAATGGGGAGAGGGGGCAATCGGGGAGACCCAGTACTTC	CASSQWGEGAIGETQYF	TRBJ2-5	TRBD1	TRBV4-1	few
TGTGCCTGGAGACCAGGGGGGCGGAACACTGAAGCTTTCTTT	CAWRPGGRNTEAFF	TRBJ1-1	TRBD1	TRBV30	NA
TGCGCCAGCAGCCCCGGGACCCCGTCAGAGACCCAGTACTTC	CASSPGTPSETQYF	TRBJ2-5	NA	TRBV5-1	few
TGTGCCTGGAGTGGGACCGGGCCCCCGAGGGGGAACACTGAAGCTTTCTTT	CAWSGTGPPRGNTEAFF	TRBJ1-1	NA	TRBV30	few
TGTGCCAGCAGCTTAGGTGGGGTTAACTATGGCTACACCTTC	CASSLGGVNYGYTF	TRBJ1-2	NA	TRBV7-2	NA
TGTGCCATCAGTGACCCGACTAGCGGCGTGTCGACAGAGCAGTTCTTC	CAISDPTSGVSTEQFF	TRBJ2-1	TRBD2	TRBV10-3	NA
TGTGCCAGCAGCCCTAGCGGATCCAGCTCCTACAATGAGCAGTTCTTC	CASSPSGSSSYNEQFF	TRBJ2-1	TRBD2	TRBV6-1	many
TGTGCCAGCAGTTACGGAGGTCGTAAGTTCTTC	CASSYGGRKFF	TRBJ2-1	NA	TRBV6-2/TRBV6-3	NA
TGTGCCAGCTCACGCGGACAGCGAGAAAATCAGCCCCAGCATTTT	CASSRGQRENQPQHF	TRBJ1-5	NA	TRBV18	NA
TGTGCCAGCAGTCAGCCCGTGGGTACAGGGACCTACGAGCAGTACTTC	CASSQPVGTGTYEQYF	TRBJ2-7	NA	TRBV12-3/TRBV12-4	few
TGTGCCAGCAGTTTAGGCCCCGGGGTCCATGAGCAGTTCTTC	CASSLGPGVHEQFF	TRBJ2-1	NA	TRBV12-3/TRBV12-4	many
TGTGCCAGCAGATCCTCGGACAGGGGGTATTGGGAGCAGTACTTC	CASRSSDRGYWEQYF	TRBJ2-7	TRBD1	TRBV2	many
TGTGCCAGCAGCTTCCGGGACAGGGCTGGCGAGCAGTACTTC	CASSFRDRAGEQYF	TRBJ2-7	TRBD1	TRBV7-8	few
TGTGCCAGCAGCTTATCAAGCGGGGGCTCCACAGATACGCAGTATTTT	CASSLSSGGSTDTQYF	TRBJ2-3	TRBD2	TRBV12-3/TRBV12-4	NA
TGTGCCAGCAGTTCCATAGCGGGAGGGTTTTACAATGAGCAGTTCTTC	CASSSIAGGFYNEQFF	TRBJ2-1	TRBD2	TRBV6-2/TRBV6-3	NA
TGCGCCAGCAGCTGGACAGGGGAGGGGAACACTGAAGCTTTCTTT	CASSWTGEGNTEAFF	TRBJ1-1	TRBD1	TRBV5-1	few
TGCAGTGCTACGGACTTCGGGGGGGAGCAGTACTTC	CSATDFGGEQYF	TRBJ2-7	TRBD2	TRBV20-1	NA
TGTGCTAGCAGCTTAAAGGAGGACGGGGAGCTGTTTTTT	CASSLKEDGELFF	TRBJ2-2	NA	TRBV7-7	NA
TGCGCCAGCAGGGAGCGGGACGGCGGGGAGCTGTTTTTT	CASRERDGGELFF	TRBJ2-2	TRBD2	TRBV5-1	many
TGCAGTGCCTCGGGTGTGGGGACTGAAGCTTTCTTT	CSASGVGTEAFF	TRBJ1-1	NA	TRBV20-1	many
TGCGCCAGCAGCCAATGGGACAGGGCGAACACTGAAGCTTTCTTT	CASSQWDRANTEAFF	TRBJ1-1	TRBD1	TRBV4-1	many
TGCAGCGTTGAAAGGGGCACAGATACGCAGTATTTT	CSVERGTDTQYF	TRBJ2-3	NA	TRBV29-1	many
TGTGCCACCAGTGCACCTCCCGGGACAGGGGGCGAGGCCACAGATACGCAGTATTTT	CATSAPPGTGGEATDTQYF	TRBJ2-3	TRBD1	TRBV24-1	few
TGTGCCAGCAGTTTTAGGGGCTCTCCCGAGCAGTACTTC	CASSFRGSPEQYF	TRBJ2-7	NA	TRBV9	few
TGCAGTGCTAGCGCCGGACTAGCGGGGGTCTCCTACAATGAGCAGTTCTTC	CSASAGLAGVSYNEQFF	TRBJ2-1	TRBD2	TRBV20-1	NA
TGTGCCAGCAGGGGTGGGGACCACGGGTCCTACAATGAGCAGTTCTTC	CASRGGDHGSYNEQFF	TRBJ2-1	NA	TRBV12-3/TRBV12-4	few
TGTGCCACCAGTGATGGCCAGGCAGTTCACTTC	CATSDGQAVHF	TRBJ2-7	NA	TRBV24-1	NA
TGTGCCACCAGCAGAGATAGGGTTGTCCATGAGCAGTTCTTC	CATSRDRVVHEQFF	TRBJ2-1	NA	TRBV15	few
TGTGCCAGCAGCAGAGCGGTCGAAGAGACCCAGTACTTC	CASSRAVEETQYF	TRBJ2-5	NA	TRBV7-2	few
TGCGCCAGCAGCCAGGGGTCCGGGTCTCCCCGCACTGAAGCTTTCTTT	CASSQGSGSPRTEAFF	TRBJ1-1	NA	TRBV4-1	NA
TGTGCCAGCAGTTTGGGAGGGACGGGACTAGCGGGACGACGGACGACCTTC	CASSLGGTGLAGRRTTF	TRBJ2-7	TRBD2	TRBV28	NA
TGTGCCAGCAGCTATGCCGGGACTAGCGGGAGGAGGGGCTACAATGAGCAGTTCTTC	CASSYAGTSGRRGYNEQFF	TRBJ2-1	TRBD2	TRBV11-2	few
TGCAGTGCTAGTCCTCTTGAGCGTAGCAAAAACATTCAGTACTTC	CSASPLERSKNIQYF	TRBJ2-4	NA	TRBV20-1	NA
TGTGCCACCAGTGTTCAGGGTCCCGGGGAGCTGTTTTTT	CATSVQGPGELFF	TRBJ2-2	NA	TRBV24-1	few
TGTGCCAGCAGTACAGGGCAGAGGGAAAAACTGTTTTTT	CASSTGQREKLFF	TRBJ1-4	NA	TRBV12-3/TRBV12-4	NA
TGCAGCGTTGTTGGGGGGGTCTACGAGCAGTACTTC	CSVVGGVYEQYF	TRBJ2-7	TRBD2	TRBV29-1	NA
TGTGCCAGCAGTTTAAGCAGGGAAAAACTGTTTTTT	CASSLSREKLFF	TRBJ1-4	NA	TRBV12-3/TRBV12-4	NA